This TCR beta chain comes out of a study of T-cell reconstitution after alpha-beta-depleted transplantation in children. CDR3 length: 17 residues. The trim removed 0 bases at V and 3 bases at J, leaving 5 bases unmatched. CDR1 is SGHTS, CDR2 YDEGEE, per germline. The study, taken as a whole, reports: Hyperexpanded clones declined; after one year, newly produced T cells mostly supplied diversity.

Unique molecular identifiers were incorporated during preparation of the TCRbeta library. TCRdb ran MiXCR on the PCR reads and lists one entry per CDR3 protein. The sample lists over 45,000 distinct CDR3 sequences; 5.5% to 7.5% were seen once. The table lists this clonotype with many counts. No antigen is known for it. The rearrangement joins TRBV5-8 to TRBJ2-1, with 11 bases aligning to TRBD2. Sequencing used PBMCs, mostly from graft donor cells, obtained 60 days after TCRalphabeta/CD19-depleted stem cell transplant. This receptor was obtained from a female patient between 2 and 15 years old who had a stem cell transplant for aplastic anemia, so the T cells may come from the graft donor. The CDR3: CASSLAPLAGGYNEQFF. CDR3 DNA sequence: TGTGCCAGCAGCTTGGCCCCTCTAGCGGGAGGCTACAATGAGCAGTTCTTC.